The T cell receptor (beta chain) under discussion was sequenced for a study of T cell repertoires in cytomegalovirus infection. At the level of the study: Carrying CMV and the relevant HLA type showed in public TCR beta signatures.

Whole-study findings and limits: Ex vivo responses were dominated by HLA-C-restricted CMV-specific TCR beta clonotypes.

TCRdb recomputed calls from the reads with MiXCR, one row per CDR3 protein. The sample records 600,000 to 700,000 distinct CDR3 sequences, roughly a third being singletons. A note on this clonotype: Its antigen is currently unknown.

Germline CDR1 MNHNY, CDR2 SVGAGI (reference sequence). The CDR3 loop spans 14 amino acids. Trimming removed 5 bases at V and 7 bases at J, with 15 bases between. The sequences come from cultured PBMCs, collected from culture after CMV antigen stimulation. The origin of this receptor is a human donor in good health (CMV status not recorded). Some clones in this sample may be carry-over from other donors' samples. The chain is built from TRBV6-6 and TRBJ2-1; D unresolved. This chain's CDR3 is CASSPVRDRNEQFF. In DNA, the CDR3 is TGTGCCAGCAGTCCGGTCCGCGATCGGAATGAGCAGTTCTTC.